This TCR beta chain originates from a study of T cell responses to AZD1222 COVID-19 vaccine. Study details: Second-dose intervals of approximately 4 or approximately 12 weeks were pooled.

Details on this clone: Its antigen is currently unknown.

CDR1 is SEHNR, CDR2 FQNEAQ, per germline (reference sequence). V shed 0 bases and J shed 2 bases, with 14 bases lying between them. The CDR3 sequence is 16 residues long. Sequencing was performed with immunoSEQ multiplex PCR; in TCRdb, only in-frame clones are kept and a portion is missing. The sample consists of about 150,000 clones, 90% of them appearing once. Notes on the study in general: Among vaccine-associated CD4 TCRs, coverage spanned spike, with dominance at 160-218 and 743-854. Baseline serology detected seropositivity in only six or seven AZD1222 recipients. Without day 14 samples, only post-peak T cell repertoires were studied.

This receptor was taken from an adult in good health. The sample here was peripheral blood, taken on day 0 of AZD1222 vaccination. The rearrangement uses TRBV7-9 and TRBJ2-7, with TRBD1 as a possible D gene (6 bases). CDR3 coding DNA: TGTGCCAGCAGCTTAGCGGGACACAAGGCTACCTACGAGCAGTACTTC. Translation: CASSLAGHKATYEQYF.